Listed below are T cell receptor beta chains from one sample, sequenced in a study of cytomegalovirus exposure and HLA in healthy donors. The assay was immunoSEQ multiplex PCR, and TCRdb's table has in-frame clones only and misses some. This table holds about 130,000 clones. Sequencing used PBMCs. These TCRs come from a man aged 18 to 29 in good health and CMV-seronegative. CDR3s include the opening cysteine and the closing phenylalanine or tryptophan. A D gene is named only where the DNA matches it firmly.

v_gene	j_gene	d_gene	CDR3nt	CDR3aa
TRBV10-3	TRBJ1-2	TRBD1	TGTGCCATCAGTCCGACAGGGGGAGGCTACACCTTC	CAISPTGGGYTF
TRBV7-3	TRBJ2-1	NA	TGTGCCAGCAGCCCGTTGCGGGTGTTTCTGAATGAGCAGTTCTTC	CASSPLRVFLNEQFF
TRBV19	TRBJ1-5	NA	TGTGCCAGTAGTTTCCGGGATAACAATCAGCCCCAGCATTTT	CASSFRDNNQPQHF
TRBV15	TRBJ1-2	NA	TGTGCCACCAGTACAGGGTTGGATTACTATGGCTACACCTTC	CATSTGLDYYGYTF
TRBV7-9	TRBJ2-7	TRBD2	TGTGCCAGCAGCTTGGTTAGCGGGAGCGACGAGCAGTACTTC	CASSLVSGSDEQYF
TRBV5-4	TRBJ2-3	NA	TGTGCCAGCAGCTTGGCGGGACTCCCCCAGTATTTT	CASSLAGLPQYF
TRBV25-1	TRBJ1-1	TRBD1	TGTGCCAGCAGTGGTTTGACAGGGGGCTACACTGAAGCTTTCTTT	CASSGLTGGYTEAFF
TRBV18	TRBJ1-3	NA	TGTGCCAGCTCTCCCTCCCCGGACACCATATATTTT	CASSPSPDTIYF
TRBV28	TRBJ1-1	TRBD1	TGTGCCAGCAGTTCGGGACAGATGAACACTGAAGCTTTCTTT	CASSSGQMNTEAFF
TRBV9	TRBJ2-7	TRBD2	TGTGCCAGCAGCGGGGGGACTACCTACGAGCAGTACTTC	CASSGGTTYEQYF
TRBV15	TRBJ2-1	NA	TGTGCCACCAGCAGAGATGGAAGCAGGGGGGAGTTCTTC	CATSRDGSRGEFF
TRBV11-3	TRBJ2-7	NA	TGTGCCAGTGGGTTACTAGCTGGTGAGCAGTACTTC	CASGLLAGEQYF
TRBV5-6	TRBJ2-1	TRBD2	TGTGCCAGCAGCTTGGTTCTCACGGGAGGCGGCTTATACAATGAGCAGTTCTTC	CASSLVLTGGGLYNEQFF
TRBV29-1	TRBJ2-1	TRBD1	TGCAGCGTTTCTCGACAGGGGGACAATGAGCAGTTCTTC	CSVSRQGDNEQFF
TRBV25-1	TRBJ2-2	TRBD2	TGTGCCAGCCCCTCCCGACTAGCGACCGGGGAGCTGTTTTTT	CASPSRLATGELFF
TRBV6-4	TRBJ2-1	TRBD1	TGTGCCAGCAGTGACGGCGCGGGACAGGGGGCTAATGAGCAGTTCTTC	CASSDGAGQGANEQFF
TRBV6-5	TRBJ1-5	NA	TGTGCCAGCAAATCGGGGGGTGGTCAGCCCCAGCATTTT	CASKSGGGQPQHF
TRBV6-5	TRBJ2-1	TRBD2	TGTGCCAGCAGTTACTCGAGACTAGCGGGAAATGAGCAGTTCTTC	CASSYSRLAGNEQFF
TRBV27	TRBJ2-7	TRBD1	TGTGCCAGCAGTACATGGGGACAGGGGAGCTCCTACGAGCAGTACTTC	CASSTWGQGSSYEQYF
TRBV7-9	TRBJ2-3	TRBD1	TGTGCCAGCAGCCCGCGGACAGGGAATGCAGATACGCAGTATTTT	CASSPRTGNADTQYF
TRBV7-2	TRBJ2-3	NA	TGTGCCAGCAGCTTTCTATTCCCCAGCACAGATACGCAGTATTTT	CASSFLFPSTDTQYF
TRBV2	TRBJ1-4	TRBD1	TGTGCCAGCAGCGTCCTCAGGGGGCGCGCAACTAATGAAAAACTGTTTTTT	CASSVLRGRATNEKLFF
TRBV7-2	TRBJ2-5	NA	TGTGCCAGCAGCGTCGGAGCGGAGACCCAGTACTTC	CASSVGAETQYF
TRBV4-3	TRBJ2-5	NA	TGCGCCAGCAGCCAAGACCCCCGGGGTCGGGAGACCCAGTACTTC	CASSQDPRGRETQYF
TRBV6-5	TRBJ2-1	NA	TGTGCCAGCAGGATTTCCTGCCGAGGTTACAATGAGCAGTTCTTC	CASRISCRGYNEQFF
TRBV7-2	TRBJ2-5	NA	TGTGCCAGCAGCTTAGGGTATGGAGGGGAGCAGTACTTC	CASSLGYGGEQYF
TRBV9	TRBJ2-7	NA	TGTGCCAGCAGCGCGTCCGGGAACACCTACGAGCAGTACTTC	CASSASGNTYEQYF
TRBV9	TRBJ2-5	TRBD2	TGTGCCAGCAGCGTAGCTTCGGGGGGGCCCCAAGAGACCCAGTACTTC	CASSVASGGPQETQYF